This T cell receptor (beta chain) was identified in a study of T cells in Graves' hyperthyroidism and ophthalmopathy. The source material, RNA transcripts, was used to amplify TCR beta CDR3 regions. TCR CDR3 regions were first amplified by RT-PCR with HTBI primers. Using its own MiXCR run on the multiplex PCR reads, TCRdb lists one record per CDR3 protein. This table holds 380,000 or so distinct CDR3 sequences, 19% found once. This clonotype has ten or more counts. V lost 8 bases, J lost 3 bases, and 10 bases lay in between. CDR3 size: 13 residues. The germline V gene encodes CDR1 LNHNV and CDR2 YYDKDF (reference sequence).

This TCR was sampled from a young woman with Graves' hyperthyroidism. The sample comprised blood. J is TRBJ2-2 and V is TRBV15; D remains ambiguous. The CDR3 DNA follows: TGTGCCACCGAAGACCCCCACACCGGGGAGCTGTTTTTT. Translated, it gives CATEDPHTGELFF.